The T cell receptor (beta chain) described here comes from a study of T cell responses to AZD1222 COVID-19 vaccine. Findings of the study overall: Researchers took repertoire samples only after the peak T cell response had come. Females outnumbered males among donors, who were mostly white British; clonal diversity was possibly underestimated.

Notes on this clone: What it binds is unknown.

Trimming took 4 bases from V and 7 from J, leaving 11 bases between them. CDR1 is SGDLS and CDR2 is YYNGEE in the germline V gene. This CDR3 spans 12 amino acids. TCRdb keeps only in-frame clones here, not all; method: immunoSEQ multiplex PCR. The sample consists of about 130,000 clones, 85% to 95% of them appearing once. The rearrangement links TRBV9 to TRBJ1-2; no definite D call. The TCR was taken from an adult in good health. Sequencing was performed on peripheral blood, taken on day 0 of AZD1222 vaccination. CDR3 amino acids: CASSIGNGGYTF. As DNA, the CDR3 is TGTGCCAGCAGCATTGGTAACGGTGGCTACACCTTC. The full variable domain, with the rest looked up from reference TRBV9 and TRBJ1-2, is DSGVTQTPKHLITATGQRVTLRCSPRSGDLSVYWYQQSLDQGLQFLIQYYNGEERAKGNILERFSAQQFPDLHSELNLSSLELGDSALYFCASSIGNGGYTFGSGTRLTVV.